The clone carrying this T cell receptor (beta chain) came up many times. Its matching antigen is unknown. The source of the sample is a study of T cells in Graves' hyperthyroidism and ophthalmopathy. On the study more broadly: Pretreatment peripheral blood was obtained at initial diagnosis.

Study-wide results and limits: Onset of ophthalmopathy came a median around 6.2 months after the model predicted it. Most clonotypes expanded in thyroid above 0.001 were likewise present in blood.

Researchers amplified the TCR beta CDR3 regions from RNA transcripts. HTBI primers were used for first-round RT-PCR of the TCR CDR3. Each CDR3 protein gets one entry after TCRdb re-called the multiplex PCR reads with MiXCR. The data hold some 380,000 distinct CDR3 sequences, with roughly 14% observed a single time. Among the patients, aged 18 to 65, hyperthyroidism was newly diagnosed and had lasted under 2 months. Germline CDR1 SEHNR, CDR2 FQNEAQ (reference sequence). Trimming removed 6 bases from V and 3 bases from J; junction bases left unmatched: 6. The CDR3 runs 14 residues. The J gene is TRBJ2-5, the V gene TRBV7-9, with 8 nucleotides matching TRBD2. The source material was blood. This TCR derives from a man aged 30 to 45 with Graves' hyperthyroidism that later progressed to Graves' ophthalmopathy. In DNA, the CDR3 is TGTGCCAGCAGTCATCGGACTAGCAAAGAGACCCAGTACTTC. Its translation is CASSHRTSKETQYF.